These 15 T cell receptor beta chains came from one sample sequenced in a study of blood T cell repertoires in COVID-19. TCRdb keeps only in-frame clones here, not all; method: immunoSEQ multiplex PCR. Of 250,000 to 300,000 clones detected, roughly 83% appear once; the ten largest clones hold 3.5% to 5.5%. Sequenced input: peripheral blood. These receptors originate from a man in his sixties who had recovered from COVID-19.

The rearrangement joins TRBV7-2 to TRBJ2-2; D may be TRBD1 (6 bases). The length of the CDR3 is 17 residues. Germline V CDR1 and CDR2: SGHTA, FQGNSA. The V gene lost 3 bases and the J gene lost 0 bases, with 14 bases spanning the gap. Here the CDR3 DNA reads TGTGCCAGCAGCTTGGGAAACAGGGCCGCGAACACCGGGGAGCTGTTTTTT. Its protein is CASSLGNRAANTGELFF. The variable domain in full, completed from reference TRBV7-2 and TRBJ2-2, reads GAGVSQSPSNKVTEKGKDVELRCDPISGHTALYWYRQSLGQGLEFLIYFQGNSAPDKSGLPSDRFSAERTGGSVSTLTIQRTQQEDSAVYLCASSLGNRAANTGELFFGEGSRLTVL.

The J gene is TRBJ2-3, the V gene TRBV2, with D uncertain. Deletions cut 6 bases from V and 1 base from J, with 8 bases between. Germline loops: CDR1 SNHLY, CDR2 FYNNEI. The CDR3 is made up of 13 amino acids. CDR3 bases: TGTGCCAGCAGATCCTCCCGCACAGATACGCAGTATTTT. Protein product: CASRSSRTDTQYF.

The gene calls are TRBV19 and TRBJ2-5; TRBD1 is a possible D gene (5 bases). The CDR3 sequence is 15 residues long. The germline CDR1 and CDR2 sequences are LNHDA and SQIVND (reference sequence). Deletions cut 1 base from V and 1 base from J, with 10 bases between. The CDR3 region is CASSIGARAQETQYF. The CDR3 DNA reads TGTGCCAGTAGTATAGGAGCCAGGGCCCAAGAGACCCAGTACTTC.

This rearrangement joins TRBV9 to TRBJ2-3, with TRBD2 matching over 7 bases. Per the germline V gene, CDR1 is SGDLS and CDR2 is YYNGEE. This CDR3 is 14 amino acids long. Losses at the gene ends were 3 bases for V and 4 bases for J; bases not matched to a gene: 5. The chain's CDR3 is CASSDTGGADTQYF. CDR3 DNA: TGTGCCAGCAGCGATACGGGGGGAGCAGATACGCAGTATTTT.

The chain links TRBV12-5 to TRBJ2-5; the D gene is possibly TRBD2 (5 bases). This CDR3 has 13 amino acids. Per germline, CDR1 LGHNT and CDR2 FRNRAP. V lost 6 bases and J lost 5, with 13 bases in between. The CDR3 sequence: CASGPGRVETQYF. CDR3 nucleotide sequence: TGTGCTAGTGGCCCGGGGAGAGTGGAGACCCAGTACTTC.

The chain couples TRBV29-1 to TRBJ1-4, with D perhaps matching TRBD1 (6 bases). The germline V gene has CDR1 SQVTM and CDR2 ANQGSEA. The V end was cut by 4 bases, the J end by 4 bases, with 7 bases between. The CDR3 is made up of 12 amino acids. The CDR3 region has the DNA TGCAGCGTTGGGACAGTTAATGAAAAACTGTTTTTT. As protein: CSVGTVNEKLFF.

A few counts support this clone. The chain uses TRBV2 and TRBJ1-4; no reliable D call. Trimming shortened V by 4 bases and J by 7 bases, and 13 bases separated the two germline ends. The V gene's germline CDR1 is SNHLY and CDR2 FYNNEI. This CDR3 is built from 14 residues. The CDR3 coding sequence is TGTGCCAGCAGTGTCGGGATCAGGAGTGAAAAACTGTTTTTT. This gives the protein CASSVGIRSEKLFF.

CDR3 residues: CASTVTDSNQPQHF. Here the CDR3 DNA reads TGTGCCAGCACAGTGACAGATAGCAATCAGCCCCAGCATTTT. The chain couples TRBV6-5 to TRBJ1-5; D may be TRBD1 (5 bases). V was trimmed by 7 bases and J by 0 bases, leaving 10 bases between them. CDR3 length equals 14 residues. The germline V gene encodes CDR1 MNHEY and CDR2 SVGAGI.

The chain combines TRBV19 with TRBJ1-5, with D maybe TRBD1 (6 bases). The length of the CDR3 is 15 residues. Germline CDR1 LNHDA, CDR2 SQIVND (reference sequence). The ends were cut back, 3 bases at V and 7 bases at J, with 16 bases in the middle. Here the CDR3 reads CASSMEVGGRQPQHF. For the CDR3, the DNA is TGTGCCAGTAGTATGGAAGTCGGGGGGCGGCAGCCCCAGCATTTT. Based on the CDR3 plus reference TRBV19 and TRBJ1-5, the full variable domain is DGGITQSPKYLFRKEGQNVTLSCEQNLNHDAMYWYRQDPGQGLRLIYYSQIVNDFQKGDIAEGYSVSREKKESFPLTVTSAQKNPTAFYLCASSMEVGGRQPQHFGDGTRLSIL.

This chain links TRBV7-8 with TRBJ1-1; D is possibly TRBD1 (6 bases). The CDR3 length is 12 residues. Trimming pared 5 bases from V and 8 bases from J, leaving 12 bases between. CDR1 SGHVS and CDR2 FQNEAQ come from the germline V gene. The CDR3 bases are TGTGCCAGCAGCCAACAGGGACCCGAAGCTTTCTTT. Amino acid sequence: CASSQQGPEAFF.

The J gene is TRBJ2-1, the V gene TRBV3-1 (or the pseudogene TRBV3-2), with D uncertain. The V gene's germline CDR1 is LGHDT and CDR2 YNNKEL (reference sequence). V lost 4 bases and J 7 bases, leaving 11 bases between the germline ends. The CDR3 spans 13 residues. The CDR3 here is CASSPPNVNEQFF. Here the CDR3 DNA reads TGTGCCAGCAGCCCTCCTAACGTGAATGAGCAGTTCTTC.

J is TRBJ1-5 and V is TRBV18; D unclear. The ends were cut back, 2 bases at V and 4 bases at J, with 6 bases in the middle. Looked up from germline, CDR1 is KGHSH and CDR2 is LQKENI. The CDR3 has 13 residues. CDR3 sequence: CASSPSQNQPQHF. CDR3 bases: TGTGCCAGCTCACCAAGTCAGAATCAGCCCCAGCATTTT.

The rearrangement uses TRBV28 and TRBJ2-7; 11 bases are shared with TRBD1. The CDR3 spans 15 residues. Trimming at V came to 6 bases and at J to 3 bases, leaving 7 bases not matched to a gene. Germline V gene data show CDR1 as MDHEN and CDR2 as SYDVKM. CDR3 nucleotide sequence: TGTGCCAGCAGCCCCCCCGGGACAGGGGGCTACGAGCAGTACTTC. This sequence encodes CASSPPGTGGYEQYF.

This clone was detected only once. The genes are TRBV6-5 and TRBJ1-6; D gene unclear. V was shortened by 6 bases and J by 4 bases, with 7 bases between the two germline ends. From germline, CDR1 is MNHEY and CDR2 SVGAGI. The CDR3 totals 13 residues. CDR3 loop: CASRSGYNSPLHF. In nucleotides, the CDR3 is TGTGCCAGCAGGTCCGGGTATAATTCACCCCTCCACTTT.

V gene TRBV5-6 combines with J gene TRBJ2-4; D is unresolved. This CDR3 has 15 amino acids. The germline V and J ends were trimmed by 0 bases and 0 bases, with 7 bases remaining between them. Germline V gene sequence: CDR1 SGHDT, CDR2 YYEEEE. CDR3 amino acids: CASSLGRLAKNIQYF. The CDR3 DNA follows: TGTGCCAGCAGCTTGGGCAGACTAGCCAAAAACATTCAGTACTTC.